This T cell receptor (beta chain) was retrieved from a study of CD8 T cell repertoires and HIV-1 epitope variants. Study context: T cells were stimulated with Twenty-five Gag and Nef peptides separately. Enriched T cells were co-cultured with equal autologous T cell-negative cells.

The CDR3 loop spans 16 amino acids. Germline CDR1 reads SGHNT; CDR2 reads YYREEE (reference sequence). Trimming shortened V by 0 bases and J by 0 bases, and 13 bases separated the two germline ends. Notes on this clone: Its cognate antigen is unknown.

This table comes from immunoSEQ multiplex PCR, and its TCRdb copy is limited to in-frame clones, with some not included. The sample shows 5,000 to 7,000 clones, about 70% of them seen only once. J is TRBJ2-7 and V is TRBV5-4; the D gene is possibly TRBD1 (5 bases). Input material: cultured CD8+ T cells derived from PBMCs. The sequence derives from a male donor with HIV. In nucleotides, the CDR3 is TGTGCCAGCAGCTTGGCCATCCAGGGTTCCTCCTACGAGCAGTACTTC. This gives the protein CASSLAIQGSSYEQYF.